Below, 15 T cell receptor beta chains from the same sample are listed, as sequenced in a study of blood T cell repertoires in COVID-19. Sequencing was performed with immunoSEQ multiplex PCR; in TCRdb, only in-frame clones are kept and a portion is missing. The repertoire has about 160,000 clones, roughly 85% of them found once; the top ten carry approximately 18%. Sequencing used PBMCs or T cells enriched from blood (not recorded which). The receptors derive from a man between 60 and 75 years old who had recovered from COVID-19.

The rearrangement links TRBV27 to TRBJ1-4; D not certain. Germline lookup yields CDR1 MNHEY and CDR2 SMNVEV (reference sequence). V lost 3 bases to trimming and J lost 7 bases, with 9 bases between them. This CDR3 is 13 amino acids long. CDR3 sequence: CASSFSGFEKLFF. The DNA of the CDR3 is TGTGCCAGCAGTTTTTCGGGGTTTGAAAAACTGTTTTTT.

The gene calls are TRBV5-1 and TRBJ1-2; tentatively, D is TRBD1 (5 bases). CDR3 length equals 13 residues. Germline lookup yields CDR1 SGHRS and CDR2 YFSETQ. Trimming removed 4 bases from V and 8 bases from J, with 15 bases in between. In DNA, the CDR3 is TGCGCCAGCAGCCCTAACCTACAGGCCGGCTACACCTTC. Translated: CASSPNLQAGYTF.

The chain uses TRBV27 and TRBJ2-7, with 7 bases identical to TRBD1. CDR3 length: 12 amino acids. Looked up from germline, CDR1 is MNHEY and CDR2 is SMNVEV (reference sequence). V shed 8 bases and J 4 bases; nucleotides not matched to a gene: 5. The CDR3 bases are TGTGCCAGCGGGTCAGGGGGATACGAGCAGTACTTC. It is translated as CASGSGGYEQYF.

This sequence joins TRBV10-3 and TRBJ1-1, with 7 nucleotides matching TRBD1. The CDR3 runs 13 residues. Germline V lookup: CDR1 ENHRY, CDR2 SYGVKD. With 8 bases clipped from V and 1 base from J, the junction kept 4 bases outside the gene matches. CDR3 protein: CAILGQSNTEAFF. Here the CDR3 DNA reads TGTGCCATCCTGGGACAGTCGAACACTGAAGCTTTCTTT.

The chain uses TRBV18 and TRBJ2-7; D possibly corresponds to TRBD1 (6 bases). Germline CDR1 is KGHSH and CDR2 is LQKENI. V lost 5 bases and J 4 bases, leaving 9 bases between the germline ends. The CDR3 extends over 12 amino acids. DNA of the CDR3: TGTGCCAGCTCAGGGGACATTTACGAGCAGTACTTC. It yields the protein CASSGDIYEQYF.

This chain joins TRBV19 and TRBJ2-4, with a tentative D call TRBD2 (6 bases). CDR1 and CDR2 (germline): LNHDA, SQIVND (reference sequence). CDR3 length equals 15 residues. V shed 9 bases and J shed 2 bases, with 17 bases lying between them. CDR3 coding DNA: TGTGCCAGCCGGGCGGGACCCTTTTCCAAAAACATTCAGTACTTC. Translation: CASRAGPFSKNIQYF.

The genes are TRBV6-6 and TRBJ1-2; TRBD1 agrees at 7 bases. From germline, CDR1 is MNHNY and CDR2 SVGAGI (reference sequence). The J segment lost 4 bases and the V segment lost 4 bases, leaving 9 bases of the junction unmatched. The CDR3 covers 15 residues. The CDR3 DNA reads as TGTGCCAGCAGTTTTGGCAGGGGGAGTGGCTATGGCTACACCTTC. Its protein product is CASSFGRGSGYGYTF.

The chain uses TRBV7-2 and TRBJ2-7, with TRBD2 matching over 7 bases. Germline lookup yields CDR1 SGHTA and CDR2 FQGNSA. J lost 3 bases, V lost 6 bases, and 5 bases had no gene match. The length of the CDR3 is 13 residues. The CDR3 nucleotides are TGTGCCAGCAGGCAAGCGGGGTACTACGAGCAGTACTTC. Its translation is CASRQAGYYEQYF. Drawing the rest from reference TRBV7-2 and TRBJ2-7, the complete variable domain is GAGVSQSPSNKVTEKGKDVELRCDPISGHTALYWYRQSLGQGLEFLIYFQGNSAPDKSGLPSDRFSAERTGGSVSTLTIQRTQQEDSAVYLCASRQAGYYEQYFGPGTRLTVT.

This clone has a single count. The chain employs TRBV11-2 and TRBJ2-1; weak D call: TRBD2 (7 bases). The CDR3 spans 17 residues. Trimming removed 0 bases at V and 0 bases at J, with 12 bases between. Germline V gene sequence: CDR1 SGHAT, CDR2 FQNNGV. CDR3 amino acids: CASSLEEGGSSYNEQFF. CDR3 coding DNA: TGTGCCAGCAGCTTAGAGGAGGGGGGGAGCTCCTACAATGAGCAGTTCTTC.

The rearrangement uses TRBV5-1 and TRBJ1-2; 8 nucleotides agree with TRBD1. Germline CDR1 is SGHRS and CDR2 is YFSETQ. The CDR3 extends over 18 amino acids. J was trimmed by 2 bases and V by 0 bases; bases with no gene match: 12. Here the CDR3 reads CASSLGLTGVRSNYGYTF. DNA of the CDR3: TGCGCCAGCAGCTTGGGACTGACAGGGGTGAGGTCCAACTATGGCTACACCTTC.

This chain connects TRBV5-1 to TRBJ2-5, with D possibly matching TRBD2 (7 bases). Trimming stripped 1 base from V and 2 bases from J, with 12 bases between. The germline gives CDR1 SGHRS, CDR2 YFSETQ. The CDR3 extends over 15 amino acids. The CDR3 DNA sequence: TGCGCCAGCAGCTTGAACGGGGGGCCACAAGAGACCCAGTACTTC. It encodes CASSLNGGPQETQYF.

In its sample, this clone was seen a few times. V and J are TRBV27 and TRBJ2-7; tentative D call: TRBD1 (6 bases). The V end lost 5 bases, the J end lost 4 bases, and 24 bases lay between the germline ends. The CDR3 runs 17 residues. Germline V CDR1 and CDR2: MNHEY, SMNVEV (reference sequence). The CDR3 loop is CASSPWTASTDLYEQYF. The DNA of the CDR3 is TGTGCCAGCAGTCCCTGGACAGCATCGACCGACCTATACGAGCAGTACTTC.

Written as DNA, the CDR3 is TGTGCCACCAGCAGAGATAGGGCGGGGGTTCTCTACGAGCAGTACTTC. Its protein product is CATSRDRAGVLYEQYF. The V and J genes are TRBV15 and TRBJ2-7; 7 nucleotides agree with TRBD2. From germline, CDR1 is LNHNV and CDR2 YYDKDF (reference sequence). The CDR3 extends over 16 amino acids. Trimming took 0 bases from V and 3 from J; bases not matched to a gene: 8. Drawing the rest from reference TRBV15 and TRBJ2-7, the complete variable domain is DAMVIQNPRYQVTQFGKPVTLSCSQTLNHNVMYWYQQKSSQAPKLLFHYYDKDFNNEADTPDNFQSRRPNTSFCFLDIRSPGLGDTAMYLCATSRDRAGVLYEQYFGPGTRLTVT.

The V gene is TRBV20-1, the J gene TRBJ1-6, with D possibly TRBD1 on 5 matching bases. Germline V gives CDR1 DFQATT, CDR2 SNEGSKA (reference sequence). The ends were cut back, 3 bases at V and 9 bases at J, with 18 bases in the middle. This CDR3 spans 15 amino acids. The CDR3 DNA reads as TGCAGTGCTAGTATAGGGGAAATAGTGTCTTCACCCCTCCACTTT. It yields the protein CSASIGEIVSSPLHF.

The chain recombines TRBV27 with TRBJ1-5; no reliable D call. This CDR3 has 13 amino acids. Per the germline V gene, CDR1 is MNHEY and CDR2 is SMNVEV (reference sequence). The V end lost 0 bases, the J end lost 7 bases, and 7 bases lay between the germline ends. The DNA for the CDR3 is TGTGCCAGCAGTTTATCCGGGTGGCAGCCCCAGCATTTT. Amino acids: CASSLSGWQPQHF.